A single sample is the source of the 23 T cell receptor beta chains below, sequenced in a study of blood T cell repertoires in COVID-19. Clones were sequenced by immunoSEQ multiplex PCR, and TCRdb holds only the in-frame ones, with some missing. The sample records about 97,000 clones, more than 85% being singletons. Sequencing input: peripheral blood. The receptors were gathered from a man aged 18 to 30 with acute or convalescent COVID-19.

The chain has TRBV7-9 and TRBJ1-2, with TRBD1 matching 9 bases. J was trimmed by 4 bases and V by 2 bases; bases with no gene match: 8. Germline CDR1 is SEHNR and CDR2 is FQNEAQ (reference sequence). This CDR3 comprises 16 residues. The CDR3 nucleotides are TGTGCCAGCAGCTTATCCCTACAGGGGGCGTCCTATGGCTACACCTTC. As protein: CASSLSLQGASYGYTF.

The chain joins TRBV6-5 to TRBJ2-7, with TRBD1 matching over 7 bases. Germline V gene sequence: CDR1 MNHEY, CDR2 SVGAGI. This CDR3 comprises 14 residues. V was clipped by 6 bases and J by 3 bases; unmatched bases: 8. DNA of the CDR3: TGTGCCAGCAGCCTCCAGGGACAGTTCTACGAGCAGTACTTC. It yields the protein CASSLQGQFYEQYF.

DNA for the CDR3: TGCGCCAGCAGCTTGCTGGACTTGGGTAATTCACCCCTCCACTTT. It encodes CASSLLDLGNSPLHF. This chain connects TRBV5-1 to TRBJ1-6; D is undetermined. Per germline, CDR1 SGHRS and CDR2 YFSETQ. This CDR3 region has 15 residues. Trimming removed 1 base from V and 6 bases from J, with 11 bases in between.

This clone has only a few counts. V gene TRBV27 combines with J gene TRBJ1-6; the match to TRBD1 covers 7 bases. The CDR3 is made up of 18 amino acids. Per the germline V gene, CDR1 is MNHEY and CDR2 is SMNVEV (reference sequence). V lost 0 bases, J lost 7 bases, and 12 bases stayed unmatched. The CDR3 here is CASSLSMGGGQANSPLHF. CDR3 DNA: TGTGCCAGCAGTTTATCAATGGGGGGCGGACAGGCAAATTCACCCCTCCACTTT.

V usage is TRBV19 and J usage is TRBJ2-7; D is possibly TRBD1 (6 bases). V lost 6 bases to trimming and J lost 6 bases, with 9 bases between them. Germline V gene lookup returns CDR1 LNHDA and CDR2 SQIVND (reference sequence). This CDR3 spans 11 amino acids. The CDR3 reads CASSSRGEQYF. The DNA for the CDR3 is TGTGCCAGTAGCTCCAGGGGCGAGCAGTACTTC.

V usage is TRBV7-9 and J usage is TRBJ2-1, with 11 bases lining up with TRBD2. Germline V lookup: CDR1 SEHNR, CDR2 FQNEAQ (reference sequence). Trimming took 7 bases from V and 4 from J; bases not matched to a gene: 12. The CDR3 contains 17 residues. This CDR3 reads CASISKSGTSGYNEQFF. DNA for the CDR3: TGTGCCAGCATCTCTAAATCCGGGACTAGCGGATACAATGAGCAGTTCTTC. Complete variable domain (other parts from reference TRBV7-9 and TRBJ2-1): DTGVSQNPRHKITKRGQNVTFRCDPISEHNRLYWYRQTLGQGPEFLTYFQNEAQLEKSRLLSDRFSAERPKGSFSTLEIQRTEQGDSAMYLCASISKSGTSGYNEQFFGPGTRLTVL.

The rearrangement joins TRBV9 to TRBJ2-7, with 8 bases fitting TRBD1. This CDR3 comprises 14 residues. The V gene end was trimmed by 3 bases and the J gene end by 3 bases; junction bases not matched to a gene: 5. Germline V gene data show CDR1 as SGDLS and CDR2 as YYNGEE. This CDR3 reads CASSESGGHYEQYF. The CDR3 nucleotides read TGTGCCAGCAGCGAGTCAGGGGGCCACTACGAGCAGTACTTC.

The chain links TRBV3-1 (or the pseudogene TRBV3-2) to TRBJ1-1, with 7 positions matching TRBD1. This CDR3 is 14 amino acids long. The ends lost 2 bases at V and 7 bases at J; junction bases unmatched: 7. Germline CDR1 LGHDT, CDR2 YNNKEL (reference sequence). DNA of the CDR3: TGTGCCAGCAGCCAAATACAGCACAGGGGTGAAGCTTTCTTT. Translation gives CASSQIQHRGEAFF.

The chain uses TRBV3-1 (or the pseudogene TRBV3-2) and TRBJ1-2; 8 positions agree with TRBD1. There are 14 residues in the CDR3. The germline V gene encodes CDR1 LGHDT and CDR2 YNNKEL (reference sequence). V was clipped by 6 bases and J by 4 bases; unmatched bases: 7. CDR3 DNA: TGTGCCAGCAGGCCCTCAGGGGGCATCTATGGCTACACCTTC. It codes for CASRPSGGIYGYTF.

The rearrangement links TRBV7-9 to TRBJ1-2; possible D gene TRBD1, 6 bases. The CDR3 runs to 17 residues. Trimming cost V 6 bases and J 4 bases, with 24 bases left between them. Germline V gene sequence: CDR1 SEHNR, CDR2 FQNEAQ (reference sequence). The CDR3 sequence: CASSSTPGQPAGYGYTF. CDR3 in DNA: TGTGCCAGCAGTTCGACTCCAGGACAGCCAGCAGGCTATGGCTACACCTTC.

The V call is TRBV27, the J call TRBJ1-2; D unclear. The CDR3 is 14 residues long. The V gene lost 8 bases and the J gene lost 1 base, with 14 bases spanning the gap. Germline loops: CDR1 MNHEY, CDR2 SMNVEV (reference sequence). CDR3 in DNA: TGTGCCAGCCCAGACACGTATTTTAACTATGGCTACACCTTC. Its protein product is CASPDTYFNYGYTF.

CDR3 nucleotide sequence: TGTGCGAGACAGCAAGAGACTAACTATGGCTACACCTTC. This translates into CARQQETNYGYTF. V usage is TRBV30 and J usage is TRBJ1-2, with a weak D call TRBD1 (5 bases). The CDR3 has 13 residues. From germline, CDR1 is GTSNPN and CDR2 SVGIG (reference sequence).

The rearrangement uses TRBV7-6 and TRBJ2-2; 9 bases match TRBD1. The CDR3 contains 16 residues. Germline V gene lookup returns CDR1 SGHVS and CDR2 FNYEAQ. V gave up 1 base and J gave up 3 bases; unmatched junction bases: 3. This CDR3 is CASSLGQGEYTGELFF. CDR3 nucleotides: TGTGCCAGCAGCTTAGGACAGGGGGAATACACCGGGGAGCTGTTTTTT.

The rearrangement joins TRBV24-1 to TRBJ2-1; 11 bases fit TRBD2. Germline CDR1 is KGHDR and CDR2 is SFDVKD. Losses at the gene ends were 2 bases for V and 5 bases for J; bases not matched to a gene: 4. There are 16 residues in the CDR3. The CDR3 region has the DNA TGTGCCACCAGTGATTGGACTAGCGGGTTGCACAATGAGCAGTTCTTC. It encodes CATSDWTSGLHNEQFF.

The chain uses TRBV7-8 and TRBJ1-2; 9 bases are a match to TRBD1. J gave up 8 bases and V 5 bases, and 15 bases lay outside the gene matches. From germline, CDR1 is SGHVS and CDR2 FQNEAQ. The CDR3 totals 16 residues. The CDR3 reads CASSPLHRDRVGGYTF. CDR3 DNA: TGTGCCAGCAGCCCCTTACACCGGGACAGGGTTGGAGGCTACACCTTC.

V and J are TRBV11-2 and TRBJ1-2, with unresolved D. The CDR3 has 14 residues. V lost 1 base and J lost 8, with 14 bases in between. Looked up from germline, CDR1 is SGHAT and CDR2 is FQNNGV. CDR3 sequence reads: CASSLGQGPQGYTF. The CDR3 coding sequence is TGTGCCAGCAGCTTAGGACAAGGTCCGCAAGGCTACACCTTC.

The gene calls are TRBV19 and TRBJ2-3; D is unresolved. Germline-derived CDR1 and CDR2 are LNHDA and SQIVND (reference sequence). V gave up 5 bases and J gave up 2 bases, with 11 bases separating them. The CDR3 covers 14 residues. The CDR3 sequence: CASSWFSVTDTQYF. Here the CDR3 DNA reads TGTGCCAGTAGTTGGTTTTCGGTCACAGATACGCAGTATTTT.

The CDR3 DNA sequence: TGTGCCAGCACCCCGGGCCGGGGGGAAGAGACCCAGTACTTC. This encodes CASTPGRGEETQYF. The chain links TRBV2 to TRBJ2-5, with 7 bases matching TRBD2. V was pared by 7 bases and J by 3 bases, with 8 bases of the junction left unmatched. CDR1 and CDR2 from the germline V gene are SNHLY and FYNNEI. This CDR3 has 14 amino acids.

The genes are TRBV5-1 and TRBJ2-5; 7 positions agree with TRBD1. The CDR3 is made up of 16 amino acids. CDR1 is SGHRS and CDR2 is YFSETQ in the germline V gene. The J segment lost 4 bases and the V segment lost 2 bases, leaving 11 bases of the junction unmatched. DNA of the CDR3: TGCGCCAGCAGCTTCCCACAGGGGATCCTTGGAGAGACCCAGTACTTC. It specifies CASSFPQGILGETQYF. Complete variable domain (other parts from reference TRBV5-1 and TRBJ2-5): KAGVTQTPRYLIKTRGQQVTLSCSPISGHRSVSWYQQTPGQGLQFLFEYFSETQRNKGNFPGRFSGRQFSNSRSEMNVSTLELGDSALYLCASSFPQGILGETQYFGPGTRLLVL.

The CDR3: CASSPGIPNTEAFF. DNA of the CDR3: TGTGCCAGCAGCCCCGGGATCCCGAACACTGAAGCTTTCTTT. This chain uses TRBV7-9 with TRBJ1-1; D unresolved. CDR3 size: 14 residues. Germline CDR1 is SEHNR and CDR2 is FQNEAQ (reference sequence). V shed 5 bases and J shed 1 base, with 11 bases lying between them.

The genes are TRBV6-5 and TRBJ1-1; no clear D. From germline, CDR1 is MNHEY and CDR2 SVGAGI. V lost 6 bases to trimming and J lost 10 bases, with 12 bases between them. This CDR3 is 11 amino acids long. CDR3 region: CASSSGSGAFF. The CDR3 DNA reads as TGTGCCAGCAGCTCCGGGTCTGGAGCTTTCTTT.

The V and J genes are TRBV7-2 and TRBJ1-2, with D possibly being TRBD1 (5 bases). Trimming took 3 bases from V and 2 from J, leaving 7 bases between them. Germline CDR1 is SGHTA and CDR2 is FQGNSA. The CDR3 sequence is 13 residues long. Here the CDR3 reads CASSLTENYGYTF. The CDR3 bases are TGTGCCAGCAGCTTGACAGAAAACTATGGCTACACCTTC.

The V call is TRBV19, the J call TRBJ1-1; the match to TRBD1 covers 8 bases. Germline-derived CDR1 and CDR2 are LNHDA and SQIVND (reference sequence). Unmatched junction bases numbered 13, after V lost 3 bases and J lost 7 bases. The CDR3 has 16 amino acids. The CDR3 loop reads CASSILGGTGPGEAFF. CDR3 DNA sequence: TGTGCCAGTAGTATCCTCGGTGGGACAGGACCCGGTGAAGCTTTCTTT.